Listed here is a single TCR beta chain. Its cognate antigen is unknown. Time point meaning: week 23, last vaccination. Doses consisted of 300 ug of mutant IDH1 20-mer peptide each, paired with topical imiquimod. This entry belongs to a study of a mutant IDH1 vaccine in newly diagnosed glioma. On the study more broadly: Radiotherapy, temozolomide, or both had been given previously, and both were given to most.

Repertoires were generated with immunoSEQ multiplex PCR, while TCRdb's copy carries only in-frame clones and drops some. The sample lists approximately 66,000 clones, approximately 80% occurring once. The clonotype comes from a man younger than 35 with glioma. Sample: PBMCs, taken from a glioma patient whose treatment included an IDH1 peptide vaccine.

For the CDR3, the DNA is TGTGCCAGCAGTTACTCTCCCCAGGGGGCCCCCTCTGGCTACACCTTC. Amino acids: CASSYSPQGAPSGYTF. V usage is TRBV6-6 and J usage is TRBJ1-2; TRBD1 agrees at 8 bases. The V gene end was trimmed by 0 bases and the J gene end by 7 bases; junction bases not matched to a gene: 10. CDR1 and CDR2 (germline): MNHNY, SVGAGI (reference sequence). The length of the CDR3 is 16 residues.